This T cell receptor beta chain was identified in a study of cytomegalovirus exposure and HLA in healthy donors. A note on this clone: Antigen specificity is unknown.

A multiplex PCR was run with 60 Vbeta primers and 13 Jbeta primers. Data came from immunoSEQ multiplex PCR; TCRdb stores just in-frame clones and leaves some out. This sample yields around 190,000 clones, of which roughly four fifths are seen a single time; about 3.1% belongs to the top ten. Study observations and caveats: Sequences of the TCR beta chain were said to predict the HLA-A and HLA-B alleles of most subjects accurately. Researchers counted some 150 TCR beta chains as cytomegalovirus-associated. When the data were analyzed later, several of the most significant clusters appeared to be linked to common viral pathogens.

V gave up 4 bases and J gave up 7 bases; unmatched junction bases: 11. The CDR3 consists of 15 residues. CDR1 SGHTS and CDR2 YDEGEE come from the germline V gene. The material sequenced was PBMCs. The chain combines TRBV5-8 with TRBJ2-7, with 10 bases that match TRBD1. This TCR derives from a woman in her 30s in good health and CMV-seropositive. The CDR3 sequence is CASSPRQGALREQYF. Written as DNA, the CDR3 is TGTGCCAGCAGCCCTAGACAGGGGGCCCTCCGAGAGCAGTACTTC.